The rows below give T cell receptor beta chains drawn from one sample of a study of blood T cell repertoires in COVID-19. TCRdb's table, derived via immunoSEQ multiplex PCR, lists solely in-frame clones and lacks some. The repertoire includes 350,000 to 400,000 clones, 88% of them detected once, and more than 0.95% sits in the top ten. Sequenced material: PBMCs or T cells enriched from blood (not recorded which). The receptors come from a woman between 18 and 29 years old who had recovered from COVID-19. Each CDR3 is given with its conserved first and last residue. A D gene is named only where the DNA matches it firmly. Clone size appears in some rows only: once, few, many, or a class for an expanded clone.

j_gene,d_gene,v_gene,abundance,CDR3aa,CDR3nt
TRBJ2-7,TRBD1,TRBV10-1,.,CASNRSPTGTGRDEQYF,TGCGCCAGCAATCGATCCCCCACCGGGACAGGGAGGGACGAGCAGTACTTC
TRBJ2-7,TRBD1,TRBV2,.,CASRPGTGGTYEQYF,TGTGCCAGCAGACCCGGGACAGGGGGAACCTACGAGCAGTACTTC
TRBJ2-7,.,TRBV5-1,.,CASRPGPRGGKQYF,TGCGCCAGCCGTCCGGGACCAAGGGGAGGCAAGCAGTACTTC
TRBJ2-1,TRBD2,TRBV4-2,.,CASSQIGQRGDNEFF,TGTGCCAGCAGCCAAATAGGCCAGCGGGGGGATAATGAATTCTTC
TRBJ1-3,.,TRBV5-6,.,CASKSPSGNTIYF,TGTGCCAGCAAAAGCCCCTCTGGAAACACCATATATTTT
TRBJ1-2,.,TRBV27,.,CASGRADYAGYGYTF,TGTGCCAGCGGGAGGGCCGACTACGCAGGCTATGGCTACACCTTC
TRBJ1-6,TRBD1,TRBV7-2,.,CASSGGQGRYNSPLHF,TGTGCCAGCAGTGGTGGACAGGGGCGGTATAATTCACCCCTCCACTTT
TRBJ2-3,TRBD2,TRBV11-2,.,CASSPRWTSGGADTQYF,TGTGCCAGCAGCCCGCGTTGGACTAGCGGGGGCGCAGATACGCAGTATTTT
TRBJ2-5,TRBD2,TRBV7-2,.,CASSLASGGFETQYF,TGTGCCAGCAGCTTAGCGAGCGGGGGGTTCGAGACCCAGTACTTC
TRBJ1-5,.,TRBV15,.,CATSRGAQGFRQPQHF,TGTGCCACCAGCAGGGGAGCACAGGGTTTTAGGCAGCCCCAGCATTTT
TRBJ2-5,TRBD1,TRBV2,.,CASNDRGNQETQYF,TGTGCCAGCAATGACAGGGGGAACCAAGAGACCCAGTACTTC
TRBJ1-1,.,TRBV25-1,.,CASSAPHLVQEGTEAFF,TGTGCCAGCAGTGCCCCCCATTTAGTGCAGGAGGGGACTGAAGCTTTCTTT
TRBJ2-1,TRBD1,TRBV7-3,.,CASSLTPGQPYNEQFF,TGTGCCAGCAGCTTGACCCCGGGACAGCCATACAATGAGCAGTTCTTC
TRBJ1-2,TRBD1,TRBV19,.,CASSMHLGTGEYVSYGYTF,TGTGCCAGTAGTATGCATCTAGGGACAGGGGAGTACGTTTCCTATGGCTACACCTTC
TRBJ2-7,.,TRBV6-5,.,CASTSLSGYEQYF,TGTGCCAGCACCTCCCTCTCGGGGTACGAGCAGTACTTC
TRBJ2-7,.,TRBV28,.,CASSFPSGYEQYF,TGTGCCAGCAGTTTCCCCTCCGGTTACGAGCAGTACTTC
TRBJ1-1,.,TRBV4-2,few,CASSQSSMNTEAFF,TGTGCCAGCAGCCAATCTTCTATGAACACTGAAGCTTTCTTT
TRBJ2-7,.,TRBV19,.,CASSIGSSYEQYF,TGTGCCAGTAGTATAGGCAGCTCCTACGAGCAGTACTTC
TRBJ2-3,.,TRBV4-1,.,CASSQAQGTDTQYF,TGCGCCAGCAGCCAAGCACAGGGTACAGATACGCAGTATTTT
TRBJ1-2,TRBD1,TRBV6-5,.,CASSYTAGGGYGYTF,TGTGCCAGCAGTTACACGGCAGGGGGTGGCTATGGCTACACCTTC
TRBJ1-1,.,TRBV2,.,CASGEGPNTEAFF,TGTGCCAGCGGGGAGGGACCGAACACTGAAGCTTTCTTT
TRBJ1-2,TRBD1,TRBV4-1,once,CASSQDYFRTGGFYGYTF,TGCGCCAGCAGCCAAGATTATTTCCGGACAGGGGGATTCTATGGCTACACCTTC
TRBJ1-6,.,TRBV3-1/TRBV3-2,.,CASSPNAGPGSPLHF,TGTGCCAGCAGCCCCAATGCAGGCCCAGGTTCACCCCTCCACTTT
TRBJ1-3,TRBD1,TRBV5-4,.,CASSPTGGFDTIYF,TGTGCCAGCAGCCCCACAGGGGGCTTTGACACCATATATTTT
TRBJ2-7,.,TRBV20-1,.,CSGAGVHEQYF,TGCAGTGGAGCAGGGGTTCACGAGCAGTACTTC
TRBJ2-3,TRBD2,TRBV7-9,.,CASSLEGGGAVDTQYF,TGTGCCAGCAGCTTAGAAGGCGGGGGGGCCGTAGATACGCAGTATTTT
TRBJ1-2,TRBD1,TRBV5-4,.,CASSAGQGENGYTF,TGTGCCAGCAGCGCTGGACAGGGGGAGAATGGCTACACCTTC